These 14 T cell receptor beta chains share one sample of origin, sequenced in a study of T-cell memory formation after mild COVID-19. Via MiXCR, TCRdb re-called the 5' RACE reads, giving one row per CDR3 protein. The sample has roughly 320,000 distinct CDR3 sequences, approximately 27% seen once. The material sequenced was PBMCs or a T cell subset sorted from them (not recorded which). These receptors were obtained from an adult woman who had mild COVID-19 (a few samples of this study predate the infection). Cell type and time point are not known.

The chain has TRBV5-1 and TRBJ1-1; D uncertain. V was clipped by 4 bases and J by 0 bases, with 16 bases between them. CDR3 length: 16 amino acids. Germline values: CDR1 SGHRS, CDR2 YFSETQ. The CDR3 region has the DNA TGCGCCAGCAGCCTATTCCGACACTCTATGAACACTGAAGCTTTCTTT. Its translation: CASSLFRHSMNTEAFF.

This clonotype was seen a single time. This chain links TRBV4-3 with TRBJ2-7; 7 positions agree with TRBD2. Germline-derived CDR1 and CDR2 are LGHNA and YSLEER. The CDR3 length is 15 residues. V dropped 0 bases and J dropped 2; count of bases not matched to a gene: 4. The CDR3 sequence is CASSQDPSGTYEQYF. The CDR3 coding sequence is TGCGCCAGCAGCCAAGATCCTAGCGGAACCTACGAGCAGTACTTC.

The gene calls are TRBV20-1 and TRBJ1-4; TRBD1 might be the D (5 bases). V lost 5 bases and J lost 0, with 10 bases in between. Germline V gene data show CDR1 as DFQATT and CDR2 as SNEGSKA (reference sequence). The length of the CDR3 is 14 residues. In DNA, the CDR3 is TGCAGTGCTCGGGGCCCCGCAACTAATGAAAAACTGTTTTTT. It encodes CSARGPATNEKLFF.

The CDR3 is CSAPTGGFLSEGYTF. The DNA of the CDR3 is TGCAGTGCCCCGACAGGGGGCTTTCTATCGGAGGGCTACACCTTC. The J gene is TRBJ1-2, the V gene TRBV20-1, with TRBD1 matching 10 bases. The CDR3 extends over 15 amino acids. The trim removed 6 bases at V and 8 bases at J, leaving 15 bases unmatched. Germline-derived CDR1 and CDR2 are DFQATT and SNEGSKA (reference sequence).

The chain employs TRBV12-3 or TRBV12-4 and TRBJ2-7; TRBD1 or TRBD2 may be the D gene (5 bases each). V lost 6 bases and J lost 3, with 18 bases in between. This CDR3 has 15 residues. As DNA, the CDR3 is TGTGCCAGCAGCCCGCTCGACAGAGGGGACTACGAGCAGTACTTC. It codes for CASSPLDRGDYEQYF.

The CDR3 region is CASSNPGFGTDTQYF. For the CDR3, the DNA is TGTGCCAGCAGTAACCCCGGTTTTGGCACAGATACGCAGTATTTT. The chain has TRBV6-2 or TRBV6-3 and TRBJ2-3; D unresolved. In germline, CDR1 is MNHEY, CDR2 SVGEGT. V was clipped by 5 bases and J by 1 base, with 13 bases between them. The CDR3 contains 15 residues.

V and J are TRBV7-8 and TRBJ2-5; D call uncertain. The germline V gene has CDR1 SGHVS and CDR2 FQNEAQ. The CDR3 sequence is 14 residues long. V was shortened by 2 bases and J by 5 bases, with 12 bases between the two germline ends. CDR3 sequence reads: CASSLLRSRETQYF. For the CDR3, the DNA is TGTGCCAGCAGCTTATTGAGGAGTCGGGAGACCCAGTACTTC.

This clonotype has only one observation. The chain combines TRBV5-1 with TRBJ2-1; a possible D gene is TRBD1 (6 bases). Germline CDR1 and CDR2: SGHRS and YFSETQ. V lost 6 bases and J 0 bases, leaving 19 bases between the germline ends. CDR3 length: 17 amino acids. CDR3 region: CASKRGGSPSSYNEQFF. CDR3 sequence (DNA): TGCGCCAGCAAGAGAGGGGGAAGCCCATCCTCCTACAATGAGCAGTTCTTC.

This clonotype was detected a few times. The junction departs from the called germline gene at one end, perhaps through a read error. The chain combines TRBV11-2 with TRBJ2-3; 11 bases agree with TRBD2. The CDR3 consists of 18 residues. Germline V gene sequence: CDR1 SGHAT, CDR2 FQNNGV. CDR3 amino acids: CSSSLSGLAGGLTDTQYF. In nucleotides, the CDR3 is TGTTCCAGCAGCTTAAGCGGCCTAGCGGGAGGTCTCACAGATACGCAGTATTTT.

CDR3 nucleotide sequence: TGCAGTGTCCAAGACCCCCGGGTTAGGACCGGGGAGCTGTTTTTT. Translating gives CSVQDPRVRTGELFF. The chain joins TRBV20-1 to TRBJ2-2; D remains ambiguous. Germline V CDR1 and CDR2: DFQATT, SNEGSKA (reference sequence). V lost 7 bases and J lost 5, with 20 bases in between. The CDR3 covers 15 residues.

CDR3 nucleotide sequence: TGTGCCAGCAGCGTCCAGGGGACTAGCGGGAAGAAGACCCAGTACTTC. The encoded protein is CASSVQGTSGKKTQYF. This chain links TRBV9 with TRBJ2-5; 13 bases fit TRBD2. The CDR3 runs to 16 residues. The V segment lost 2 bases and the J segment 6 bases; nucleotides outside the gene matches: 7. The germline V gene has CDR1 SGDLS and CDR2 YYNGEE. The entire variable domain, with the rest obtained from reference TRBV9 and TRBJ2-5, is as follows: DSGVTQTPKHLITATGQRVTLRCSPRSGDLSVYWYQQSLDQGLQFLIQYYNGEERAKGNILERFSAQQFPDLHSELNLSSLELGDSALYFCASSVQGTSGKKTQYFGPGTRLLVL.

Concerning this clonotype: No conserved phenylalanine or tryptophan is present at the end of the CDR3, so a read error is the likely explanation. The rearrangement joins TRBV7-9 to TRBJ2-7, with D hard to call. The CDR3 loop spans 14 amino acids. CDR1 and CDR2 (germline): SEHNR, FQNEAQ (reference sequence). V was pared by 4 bases and J by 0 bases, with 10 bases between. The chain's CDR3 is CASSSSRVSYEQYL. The CDR3 DNA reads TGTGCCAGCAGCTCCTCTAGGGTCTCCTACGAGCAGTACTTA.

J is TRBJ2-2 and V is TRBV12-3 or TRBV12-4; 8 bases are a match to TRBD1. J gave up 3 bases and V 4 bases, and 4 bases lay outside the gene matches. The CDR3 is made up of 15 amino acids. As DNA, the CDR3 is TGTGCCAGCAGTTCAGACAGGGGATACACCGGGGAGCTGTTTTTT. The encoded protein is CASSSDRGYTGELFF.

This rearrangement joins TRBV6-5 to TRBJ1-2; 9 bases align to TRBD1. The V gene end was trimmed by 2 bases and the J gene end by 8 bases; junction bases not matched to a gene: 12. From germline, CDR1 is MNHEY and CDR2 SVGAGI. This CDR3 has 16 residues. The CDR3 region is CASSYGPGQGVGGYTF. CDR3 bases: TGTGCCAGCAGTTACGGGCCGGGACAGGGCGTGGGGGGCTACACCTTC.